This entry lists 6 T cell receptor beta chains sequenced from one sample in a study of T-cell reconstitution after alpha-beta-depleted transplantation in children. The TCRbeta library was prepared with unique molecular identifiers. TCRdb re-analysed the PCR reads in MiXCR, keeping a single row per CDR3 protein. The table lists more than 400,000 distinct CDR3 sequences, roughly 44% of them singletons. Source: PBMCs, taken before TCRalphabeta/CD19-depleted stem cell transplant. The origin of the receptors is a girl aged 2-10 years with aplastic anemia, due to receive a stem cell transplant.

The V call is TRBV24-1, the J call TRBJ2-1; D is ambiguous. The CDR3 length is 13 residues. The V and J ends lost 6 bases and 9 bases respectively, with 14 bases between them. CDR1 is KGHDR and CDR2 is SFDVKD in the germline V gene. CDR3 DNA: TGTGCCACCAGTTGGGGTTTAGCCGGTGAGCAGTTCTTC. Its protein product is CATSWGLAGEQFF.

The rearrangement joins TRBV5-1 to TRBJ2-7; D is uncertain. V lost 1 base, J lost 5 bases, and 13 bases lay in between. Per germline, CDR1 SGHRS and CDR2 YFSETQ. The CDR3 consists of 14 residues. The CDR3 sequence: CASSLLSRTDEQYF. The CDR3 DNA sequence: TGCGCCAGCAGCTTGTTGTCTAGGACGGACGAGCAGTACTTC.

This clonotype occurred a few times. The rearrangement links TRBV6-1 to TRBJ1-1; D call uncertain. V was cut by 6 bases and J by 1 base, with 12 bases left in between. Per germline, CDR1 MNHNS and CDR2 SASEGT. This CDR3 has 14 amino acids. As DNA, the CDR3 is TGTGCCAGCAGGGGCGAGGGAGGGAACACTGAAGCTTTCTTT. Amino acids: CASRGEGGNTEAFF.

This clonotype was recorded at least ten times. The genes are TRBV7-9 and TRBJ2-1, with D hard to call. CDR3 length: 13 amino acids. Per germline, CDR1 SEHNR and CDR2 FQNEAQ (reference sequence). V lost 5 bases, J lost 4 bases, and 9 bases lay in between. The CDR3 region is CASSPPGYNEQFF. The CDR3 region has the DNA TGTGCCAGCAGCCCCCCCGGTTACAATGAGCAGTTCTTC.

This clonotype was recorded a few times. The rearrangement links TRBV20-1 to TRBJ2-7; 8 bases are shared with TRBD1. Trimming cost V 3 bases and J 2 bases; bases outside gene matches: 27. Germline V gives CDR1 DFQATT, CDR2 SNEGSKA (reference sequence). The CDR3 length is 21 residues. The CDR3 sequence: CSASESLGIGGTGPFTYEQYF. The CDR3 DNA follows: TGCAGTGCTAGTGAGAGCCTAGGAATAGGTGGGACAGGACCTTTCACCTACGAGCAGTACTTC.

The chain couples TRBV7-7 to TRBJ2-5; TRBD1 aligns across 7 bases. Looked up from germline, CDR1 is SSHAT and CDR2 is FNYEAQ (reference sequence). This CDR3 region has 14 residues. The V gene end was trimmed by 4 bases and the J gene end by 3 bases; junction bases not matched to a gene: 5. This chain's CDR3 is CASSSATGKETQYF. CDR3 in DNA: TGTGCCAGCAGCTCGGCGACAGGGAAAGAGACCCAGTACTTC. The full variable domain, completed using reference TRBV7-7 and TRBJ2-5, is GAGVSQSPRYKVTKRGQDVTLRCDPISSHATLYWYQQALGQGPEFLTYFNYEAQPDKSGLPSDRFSAERPEGSISTLTIQRTEQRDSAMYRCASSSATGKETQYFGPGTRLLVL.